Presented here are 11 T cell receptor beta chains from one specimen sequenced in a study of cytomegalovirus exposure and HLA in healthy donors. The PCR had 60 Vbeta and 13 Jbeta primers. Some clones are missing from TCRdb's copy, which holds only in-frame ones; the method was immunoSEQ multiplex PCR. Its table records roughly 88,000 clones. Material for sequencing was PBMCs. The receptors were gathered from a man in his fifties or sixties in good health and CMV-seropositive.

This chain joins TRBV6-6 and TRBJ1-3; the D is unclear. V lost 2 bases and J lost 0, with 8 bases in between. Germline CDR1 and CDR2: MNHNY and SVGAGI (reference sequence). The CDR3 is made up of 15 amino acids. CDR3 nucleotides: TGTGCCAGCAGTTACAGGAGGGACTCTGGAAACACCATATATTTT. Translated, it gives CASSYRRDSGNTIYF.

The chain employs TRBV10-3 and TRBJ1-1; 7 nucleotides align to TRBD1. V dropped 3 bases and J dropped 4; count of bases not matched to a gene: 14. Per the germline V gene, CDR1 is ENHRY and CDR2 is SYGVKD. The CDR3 sequence is 17 residues long. The CDR3 DNA reads TGTGCCATCAGTGACCCTAGTCGGGAGGGGGCGCGCACTGAAGCTTTCTTT. This gives the protein CAISDPSREGARTEAFF.

The V and J genes are TRBV7-2 and TRBJ1-4; perhaps TRBD1 as D (5 bases). Germline V gene lookup returns CDR1 SGHTA and CDR2 FQGNSA. V was shortened by 5 bases and J by 8 bases, with 9 bases between the two germline ends. The CDR3 sequence is 12 residues long. The CDR3: CASSPWGEKLFF. The CDR3 DNA follows: TGTGCCAGCAGCCCGTGGGGCGAAAAACTGTTTTTT.

The chain has TRBV11-2 and TRBJ1-1; TRBD1 aligns across 8 bases. This CDR3 has 14 residues. Germline V CDR1 and CDR2: SGHAT, FQNNGV. Trimming cost V 5 bases and J 1 base; bases outside gene matches: 3. CDR3 sequence: CASSHGTGNTEAFF. Written as DNA, the CDR3 is TGTGCCAGCAGCCACGGGACAGGGAACACTGAAGCTTTCTTT.

The DNA of the CDR3 is TGTGCCAGCAGTGCCCCACAGGGGTCTCGTGGCTACACCTTC. This translates into CASSAPQGSRGYTF. The chain links TRBV25-1 to TRBJ1-2, with 7 bases that match TRBD1. The length of the CDR3 is 14 residues. Germline V gene lookup returns CDR1 MGHDK and CDR2 SYGVNS. V lost 4 bases to trimming and J lost 7 bases; unmatched junction nucleotides: 9.

The J gene is TRBJ2-3, the V gene TRBV19; 12 bases align to TRBD2. The CDR3 has 16 amino acids. Per germline, CDR1 LNHDA and CDR2 SQIVND (reference sequence). J lost 5 bases, V lost 4 bases, and 7 bases had no gene match. CDR3 in amino acids: CASSNLAGGPLDTQYF. The CDR3 nucleotides are TGTGCCAGTAGTAACCTAGCGGGAGGGCCTTTAGATACGCAGTATTTT.

The V and J genes are TRBV10-2 and TRBJ2-3; D is perhaps TRBD2 (5 bases). The CDR3 is made up of 13 amino acids. The V gene lost 7 bases and the J gene lost 6 bases, with 14 bases spanning the gap. CDR1 and CDR2 (germline): WSHSY, SAAADI. The chain's CDR3 is CASIPGAADTQYF. For the CDR3, the DNA is TGCGCCAGCATCCCCGGAGCGGCGGATACGCAGTATTTT.

The V and J genes are TRBV13 and TRBJ1-5; 7 nucleotides match TRBD1. The germline V gene encodes CDR1 PRHDT and CDR2 FYEKMQ (reference sequence). Germline trimming cut 5 bases from V and 11 bases from J; bases unmatched to any gene: 12. The CDR3 covers 14 residues. The CDR3 here is CASSKGRGRGSQHF. Here the CDR3 DNA reads TGTGCCAGCAGCAAGGGTAGGGGGCGAGGGTCCCAGCATTTT. The variable domain in full, with the rest retrieved from reference TRBV13 and TRBJ1-5, is AAGVIQSPRHLIKEKRETATLKCYPIPRHDTVYWYQQGPGQDPQFLISFYEKMQSDKGSIPDRFSAQQFSDYHSELNMSSLELGDSALYFCASSKGRGRGSQHFGDGTRLSIL.

V and J are TRBV7-6 and TRBJ2-1; 8 bases line up with TRBD1. Looked up from germline, CDR1 is SGHVS and CDR2 is FNYEAQ. The CDR3 runs 13 residues. With V trimmed by 5 bases and J by 8 bases, 5 bases remained unmatched. The CDR3 loop is CASSVGQGHEQFF. DNA of the CDR3: TGTGCCAGCAGCGTTGGACAGGGCCATGAGCAGTTCTTC. The whole variable domain, filled in from reference TRBV7-6 and TRBJ2-1, reads GAGVSQSPRYKVTKRGQDVALRCDPISGHVSLYWYRQALGQGPEFLTYFNYEAQQDKSGLPNDRFSAERPEGSISTLTIQRTEQRDSAMYRCASSVGQGHEQFFGPGTRLTVL.

The CDR3 bases are TGTGCCTGGAGTGACGCACCAGGGGGGACTGGAAACACCATATATTTT. Its protein product is CAWSDAPGGTGNTIYF. The rearrangement joins TRBV30 to TRBJ1-3; 7 bases map to TRBD1. The V gene's germline CDR1 is GTSNPN and CDR2 SVGIG (reference sequence). Trimming removed 1 base from V and 2 bases from J; junction bases left unmatched: 8. The CDR3 covers 16 residues.

The J gene is TRBJ1-5, the V gene TRBV18; D unclear. Germline V lookup: CDR1 KGHSH, CDR2 LQKENI. V was clipped by 3 bases and J by 2 bases, with 11 bases between them. CDR3 length equals 15 residues. The CDR3 DNA reads TGTGCCAGCTCACCGGCTGCCGGAGGCAATCAGCCCCAGCATTTT. Its protein product is CASSPAAGGNQPQHF. The variable domain in full, with the rest retrieved from reference TRBV18 and TRBJ1-5, is NAGVMQNPRHLVRRRGQEARLRCSPMKGHSHVYWYRQLPEEGLKFMVYLQKENIIDESGMPKERFSAEFPKEGPSILRIQQVVRGDSAAYFCASSPAAGGNQPQHFGDGTRLSIL.